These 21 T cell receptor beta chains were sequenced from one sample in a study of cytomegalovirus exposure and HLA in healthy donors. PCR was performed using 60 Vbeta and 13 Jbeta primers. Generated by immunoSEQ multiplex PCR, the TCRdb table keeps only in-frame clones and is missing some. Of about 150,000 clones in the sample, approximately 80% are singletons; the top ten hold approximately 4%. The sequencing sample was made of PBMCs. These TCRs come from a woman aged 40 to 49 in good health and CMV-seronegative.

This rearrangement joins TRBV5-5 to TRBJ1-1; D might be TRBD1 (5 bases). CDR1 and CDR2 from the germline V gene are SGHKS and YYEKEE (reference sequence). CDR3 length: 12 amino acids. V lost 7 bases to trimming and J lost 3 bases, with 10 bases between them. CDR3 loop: CASGPGDTEAFF. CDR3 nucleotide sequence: TGTGCCAGCGGCCCGGGGGACACTGAAGCTTTCTTT.

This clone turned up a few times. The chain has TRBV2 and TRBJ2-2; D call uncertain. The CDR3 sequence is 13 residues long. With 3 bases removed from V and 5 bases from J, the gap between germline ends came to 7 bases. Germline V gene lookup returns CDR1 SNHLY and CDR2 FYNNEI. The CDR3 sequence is CASSDRVTGELFF. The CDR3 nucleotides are TGTGCCAGCAGTGACCGGGTAACCGGGGAGCTGTTTTTT.

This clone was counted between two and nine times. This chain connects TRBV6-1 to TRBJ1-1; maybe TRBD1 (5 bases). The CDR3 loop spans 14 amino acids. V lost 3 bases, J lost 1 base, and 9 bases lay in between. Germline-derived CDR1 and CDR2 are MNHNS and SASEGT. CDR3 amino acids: CASSDRRENTEAFF. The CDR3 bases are TGTGCCAGCAGTGACCGCAGGGAGAACACTGAAGCTTTCTTT.

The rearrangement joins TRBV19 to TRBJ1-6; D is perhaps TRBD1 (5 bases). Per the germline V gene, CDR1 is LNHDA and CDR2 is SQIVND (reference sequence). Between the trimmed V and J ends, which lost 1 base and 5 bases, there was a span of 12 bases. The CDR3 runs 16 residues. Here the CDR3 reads CASSIVTGLNNSPLHF. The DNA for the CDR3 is TGTGCCAGTAGTATAGTAACGGGACTGAATAATTCACCCCTCCACTTT. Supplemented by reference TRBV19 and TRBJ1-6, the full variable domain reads DGGITQSPKYLFRKEGQNVTLSCEQNLNHDAMYWYRQDPGQGLRLIYYSQIVNDFQKGDIAEGYSVSREKKESFPLTVTSAQKNPTAFYLCASSIVTGLNNSPLHFGNGTRLTVT.

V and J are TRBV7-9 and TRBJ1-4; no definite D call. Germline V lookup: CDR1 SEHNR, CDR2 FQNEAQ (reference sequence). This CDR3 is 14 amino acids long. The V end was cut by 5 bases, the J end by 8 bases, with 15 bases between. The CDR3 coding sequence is TGTGCCAGCAGCCCCTGGCAGGTTGAGGAAAAACTGTTTTTT. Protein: CASSPWQVEEKLFF.

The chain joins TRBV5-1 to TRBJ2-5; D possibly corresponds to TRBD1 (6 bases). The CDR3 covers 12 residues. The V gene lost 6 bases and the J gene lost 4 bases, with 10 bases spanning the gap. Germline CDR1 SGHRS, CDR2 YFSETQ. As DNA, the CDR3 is TGCGCCAGCAAGGGCAGGGGAGAGACCCAGTACTTC. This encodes CASKGRGETQYF.

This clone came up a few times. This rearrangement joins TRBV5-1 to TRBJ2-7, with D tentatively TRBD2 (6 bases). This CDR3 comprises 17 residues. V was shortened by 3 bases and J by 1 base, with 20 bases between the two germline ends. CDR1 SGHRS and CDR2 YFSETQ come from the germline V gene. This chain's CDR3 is CASSSGLREYLSYEQYF. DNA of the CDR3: TGCGCCAGCAGCTCGGGCCTACGGGAGTATTTATCCTACGAGCAGTACTTC.

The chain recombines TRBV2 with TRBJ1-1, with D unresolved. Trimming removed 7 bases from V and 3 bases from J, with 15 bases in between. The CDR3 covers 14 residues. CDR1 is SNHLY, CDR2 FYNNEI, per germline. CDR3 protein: CASTPLFGDTEAFF. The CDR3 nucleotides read TGTGCCAGCACCCCCCTCTTCGGAGACACTGAAGCTTTCTTT.

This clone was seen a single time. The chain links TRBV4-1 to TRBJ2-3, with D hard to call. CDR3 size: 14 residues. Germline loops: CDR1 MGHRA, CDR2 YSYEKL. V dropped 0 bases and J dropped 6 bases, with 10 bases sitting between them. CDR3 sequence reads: CASSQDNPPDTQYF. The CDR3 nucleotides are TGCGCCAGCAGCCAAGATAATCCCCCTGATACGCAGTATTTT.

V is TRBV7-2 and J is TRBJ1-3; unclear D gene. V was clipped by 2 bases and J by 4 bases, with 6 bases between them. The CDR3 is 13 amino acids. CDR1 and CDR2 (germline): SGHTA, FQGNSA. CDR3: CASSLYTGNTIYF. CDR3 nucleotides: TGTGCCAGCAGCTTATACACAGGAAACACCATATATTTT.

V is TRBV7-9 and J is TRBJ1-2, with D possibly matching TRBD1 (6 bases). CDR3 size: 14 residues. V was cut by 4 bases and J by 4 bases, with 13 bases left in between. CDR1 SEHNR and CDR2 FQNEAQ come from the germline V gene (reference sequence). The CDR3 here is CASSSPTGPYGYTF. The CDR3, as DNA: TGTGCCAGCAGCTCCCCGACAGGCCCCTATGGCTACACCTTC.

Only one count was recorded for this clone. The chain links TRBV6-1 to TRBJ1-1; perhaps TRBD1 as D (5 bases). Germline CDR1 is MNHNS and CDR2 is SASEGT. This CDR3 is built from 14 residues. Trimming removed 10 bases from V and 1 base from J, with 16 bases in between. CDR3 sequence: CATAPGGRNTEAFF. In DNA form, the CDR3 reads TGTGCCACCGCACCCGGGGGGAGGAACACTGAAGCTTTCTTT.

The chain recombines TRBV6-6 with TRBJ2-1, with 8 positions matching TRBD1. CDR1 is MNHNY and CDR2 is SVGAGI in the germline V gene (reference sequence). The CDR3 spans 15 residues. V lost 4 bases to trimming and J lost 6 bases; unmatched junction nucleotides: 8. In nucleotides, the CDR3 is TGTGCCAGCAGTTTTACCGGGACAGGTGGCAATGAGCAGTTCTTC. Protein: CASSFTGTGGNEQFF.

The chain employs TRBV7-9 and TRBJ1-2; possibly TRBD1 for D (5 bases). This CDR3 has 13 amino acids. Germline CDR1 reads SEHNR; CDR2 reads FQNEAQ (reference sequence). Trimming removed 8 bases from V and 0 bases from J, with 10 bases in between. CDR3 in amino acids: CASDRLANYGYTF. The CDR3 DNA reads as TGTGCCAGCGACAGATTAGCTAACTATGGCTACACCTTC.

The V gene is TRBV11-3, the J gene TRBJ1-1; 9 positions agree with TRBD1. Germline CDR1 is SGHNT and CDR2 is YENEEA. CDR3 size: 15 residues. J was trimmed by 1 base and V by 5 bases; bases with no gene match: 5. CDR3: CASSRTGEGNTEAFF. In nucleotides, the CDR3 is TGTGCCAGCAGCCGGACAGGGGAAGGGAACACTGAAGCTTTCTTT.

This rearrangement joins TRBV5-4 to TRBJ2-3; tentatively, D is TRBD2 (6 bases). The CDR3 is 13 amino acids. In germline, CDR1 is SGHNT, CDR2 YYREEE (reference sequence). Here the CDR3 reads CAGGKEVTDTQYF. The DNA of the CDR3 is TGTGCGGGAGGAAAGGAGGTCACAGATACGCAGTATTTT.

CDR3: CASSRQLAGNSYEQYF. The CDR3, as DNA: TGTGCCAGCAGCCGCCAACTAGCGGGAAATTCCTACGAGCAGTACTTC. The chain joins TRBV7-6 to TRBJ2-7; TRBD2 matches at 10 bases. Per the germline V gene, CDR1 is SGHVS and CDR2 is FNYEAQ. The CDR3 extends over 16 amino acids. V gave up 5 bases and J gave up 1 base; unmatched junction bases: 8. Complete variable domain (other parts from reference TRBV7-6 and TRBJ2-7): GAGVSQSPRYKVTKRGQDVALRCDPISGHVSLYWYRQALGQGPEFLTYFNYEAQQDKSGLPNDRFSAERPEGSISTLTIQRTEQRDSAMYRCASSRQLAGNSYEQYFGPGTRLTVT.

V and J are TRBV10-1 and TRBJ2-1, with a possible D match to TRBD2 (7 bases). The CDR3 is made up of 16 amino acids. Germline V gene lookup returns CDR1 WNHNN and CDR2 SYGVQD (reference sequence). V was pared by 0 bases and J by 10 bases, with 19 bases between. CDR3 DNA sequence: TGCGCCAGCAGTGAGTCGGGAGGGGGGGCGGATGGGGAGCAGTTCTTC. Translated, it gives CASSESGGGADGEQFF.

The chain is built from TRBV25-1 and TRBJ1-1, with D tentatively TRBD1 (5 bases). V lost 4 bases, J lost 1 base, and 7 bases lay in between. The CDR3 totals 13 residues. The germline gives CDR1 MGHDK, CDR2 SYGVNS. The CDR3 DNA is TGTGCCAGCAGTGCCGACAGGAACACTGAAGCTTTCTTT. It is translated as CASSADRNTEAFF. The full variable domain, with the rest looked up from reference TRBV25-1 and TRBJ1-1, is EADIYQTPRYLVIGTGKKITLECSQTMGHDKMYWYQQDPGMELHLIHYSYGVNSTEKGDLSSESTVSRIRTEHFPLTLESARPSHTSQYLCASSADRNTEAFFGQGTRLTVV.

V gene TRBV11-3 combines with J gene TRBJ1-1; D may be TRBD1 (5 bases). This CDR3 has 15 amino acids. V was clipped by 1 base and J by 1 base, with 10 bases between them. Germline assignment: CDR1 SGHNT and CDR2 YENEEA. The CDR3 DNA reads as TGTGCCAGCAGCTTAGCCGGGACTGAGAACACTGAAGCTTTCTTT. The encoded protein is CASSLAGTENTEAFF.

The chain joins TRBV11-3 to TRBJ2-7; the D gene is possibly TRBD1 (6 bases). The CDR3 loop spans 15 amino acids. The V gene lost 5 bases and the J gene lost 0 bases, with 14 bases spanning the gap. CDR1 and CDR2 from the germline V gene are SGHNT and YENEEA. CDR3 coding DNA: TGTGCCAGCAGCCCCGAGGAGGACAGCTCCTACGAGCAGTACTTC. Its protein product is CASSPEEDSSYEQYF.